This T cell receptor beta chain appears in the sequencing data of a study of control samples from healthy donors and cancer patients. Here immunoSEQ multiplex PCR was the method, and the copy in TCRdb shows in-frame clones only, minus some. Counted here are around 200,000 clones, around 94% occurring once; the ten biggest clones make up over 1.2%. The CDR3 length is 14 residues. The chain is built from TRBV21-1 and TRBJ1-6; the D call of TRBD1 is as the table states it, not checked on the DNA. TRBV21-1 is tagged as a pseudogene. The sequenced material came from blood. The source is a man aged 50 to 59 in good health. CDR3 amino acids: CASSGDRENSPLHF. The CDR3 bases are TGTGCCAGCAGCGGGGACAGGGAAAATTCACCCCTCCACTTT.